The text below deals with one TCR beta chain. The data derive from a study of cytomegalovirus exposure and HLA in healthy donors. This CDR3 comprises 17 residues. CDR1 LNHDA and CDR2 SQIVND come from the germline V gene (reference sequence). V lost 5 bases, J lost 4 bases, and 16 bases stayed unmatched. The PCR employed 60 Vbeta primers together with 13 Jbeta primers. Here immunoSEQ multiplex PCR was the method, and the copy in TCRdb shows in-frame clones only, minus some. The sample gives some 190,000 clones, approximately 80% of which show up once; around 1.4% is in the top ten. The origin of this receptor is a girl aged 5 to 17 in good health and CMV-seropositive. The specimen was PBMCs. V and J are TRBV19 and TRBJ1-2; the match to TRBD1 covers 7 bases. The CDR3 sequence: CASSSSRNRGNGYGYTF. CDR3 sequence (DNA): TGTGCCAGTAGTTCCTCACGGAACAGGGGTAACGGCTATGGCTACACCTTC.